These 6 T cell receptor beta chains were sequenced from one sample in a study of T cell repertoires in cytomegalovirus infection. Which antigens these TCRs recognize remains unknown. TCRdb recomputed calls from the reads with MiXCR, one row per CDR3 protein. Altogether 750,000 to 950,000 distinct CDR3 sequences are present, roughly 28% being singletons, with the ten largest covering about 12%. The specimen comprised cultured CD8+ T cells from PBMCs, sampled from culture after CMV antigen stimulation. The receptors were gathered from a human donor in good health (CMV status not recorded). Some clones in this sample may be carry-over from other donors' samples.

This clonotype came up a few times. The chain combines TRBV6-5 with TRBJ2-5; 8 bases are shared with TRBD2. J was trimmed by 1 base and V by 5 bases; bases with no gene match: 12. The CDR3 has 17 residues. Germline V lookup: CDR1 MNHEY, CDR2 SVGAGI. The CDR3 protein is CASSLTPGLEIQETQYF. In DNA form, the CDR3 reads TGTGCCAGCAGTCTAACTCCGGGACTAGAGATCCAAGAGACCCAGTACTTC.

This clonotype was recorded at least ten times. This CDR3 is CASSLGRGLLTEAFF. In DNA, the CDR3 is TGTGCCAGCAGCTTAGGGAGGGGGCTCCTCACTGAAGCTTTCTTT. The chain joins TRBV7-9 to TRBJ1-1; the match to TRBD1 covers 7 bases. J was trimmed by 4 bases and V by 1 base; bases with no gene match: 6. There are 15 residues in the CDR3. Germline loops: CDR1 SEHNR, CDR2 FQNEAQ (reference sequence).

This clonotype has at least ten counts. The genes are TRBV12-3 or TRBV12-4 and TRBJ1-5, with D possibly matching TRBD1 (6 bases). The CDR3 length is 13 residues. Trimming left V 7 bases short and J 11 bases short, with 18 bases between. The CDR3: CASTSTGFLAQHF. In nucleotides, the CDR3 is TGTGCCAGCACCTCGACAGGTTTTTTGGCCCAGCATTTT.

This clonotype was counted ten times or more. The chain recombines TRBV6-5 with TRBJ2-1; maybe TRBD1 (5 bases). Trimming left V 2 bases short and J 7 bases short, with 15 bases between. Germline CDR1 MNHEY, CDR2 SVGAGI. The CDR3 is 15 residues long. CDR3 nucleotides: TGTGCCAGCAGTTACGGAAGGGGCCCCTCGAATGAGCAGTTCTTC. This codes for CASSYGRGPSNEQFF.

There are a few counts of this clonotype. The rearrangement links TRBV20-1 to TRBJ2-7, with D unclear. V was clipped by 6 bases and J by 3 bases, with 15 bases between them. The CDR3 is 13 residues long. Germline V lookup: CDR1 DFQATT, CDR2 SNEGSKA (reference sequence). The chain's CDR3 is CSATTQRYYEQYV. The DNA for the CDR3 is TGCAGTGCCACCACCCAGAGATACTACGAGCAGTACGTC.

This clonotype was seen many times. The chain is built from TRBV7-2 and TRBJ1-1, with D possibly matching TRBD1 (5 bases). CDR3 length: 14 residues. The germline gives CDR1 SGHTA, CDR2 FQGNSA. Trimming removed 0 bases from V and 6 bases from J, with 11 bases in between. The CDR3 region has the DNA TGTGCCAGCAGCTTAGCGCCGGGGGAATCTGAAGCTTTCTTT. This sequence encodes CASSLAPGESEAFF.